One TCR beta chain is described in this entry. What it binds is unknown. This entry is derived from a study of CD4 T cells in relation to SARS-CoV-2 and coronaviruses. Sequencing used immunoSEQ multiplex PCR; TCRdb keeps in-frame clones, though not all of them. The top ten clones hold around 30% of a sample with around 18,000 clones, about 70% of them seen once. CDR3 size: 13 residues. J was trimmed by 3 bases and V by 6 bases; bases with no gene match: 4. Germline CDR1 is LNHNV and CDR2 is YYDKDF (reference sequence). Before the COVID-19 pandemic, during about 2010-2018, CD4+ T cells were taken from unexposed donors. Isolation of CD4+ T cells took place after around 11 days in culture. Cultures received half-medium IL-2 refreshes on days 3 and 7.

This TCR derives from a human donor in good health. The sample comprised CD4+ T cells from PBMCs, cultured in vitro. The chain recombines TRBV15 with TRBJ2-5, with 7 bases lining up with TRBD1. The CDR3 reads CATREQGKETQYF. CDR3 coding DNA: TGTGCCACCAGGGAACAGGGGAAAGAGACCCAGTACTTC.